These T cell receptor beta chains were read from a single sample in a study of blood T cell repertoires in COVID-19. Profiled with immunoSEQ multiplex PCR; TCRdb holds only in-frame clones, not every one. The sample lists hundreds of thousands of clones; 83% were seen once. The sample consisted of PBMCs or T cells enriched from blood (not recorded which). Source of these receptors: a woman between 45 and 60 years old who had been exposed to COVID-19. Both conserved end residues are trimmed from each CDR3.

TRBJ2-7 | TRBV7-9 | 11 | ASSSEGAGEQY
TRBJ1-2 | TRBV6-5 | 12 | ASTRDGGDYGYT
TRBJ2-3 | TRBV5-1 | 13 | ASSLYSGGTDTQY
TRBJ2-6 | TRBV18 | 15 | ASSTRTGISGANVLT
TRBJ1-1 | TRBV10-3 | 11 | AISSVPGTEAF
TRBJ2-1 | TRBV7-2 | 14 | ASSPPPGQGAGEQF
TRBJ2-1 | TRBV10-3 | 12 | AISAGLAGYEQF
TRBJ2-2 | TRBV4-2 | 15 | ASSQVIQGGPSGELF
TRBJ2-7 | TRBV7-2 | 13 | ASSSYRDSSYEQY
TRBJ2-5 | TRBV18 | 13 | ASSPPTTAQETQY
TRBJ1-2 | TRBV21-1 | 14 | ASSKGFIGPAHGYT
TRBJ1-1 | TRBV6-5 | 9 | ASIKNTEAF
TRBJ2-7 | TRBV7-8 | 15 | ASSRRLAGTSSYEQY
TRBJ2-1 | TRBV21-1 | 16 | ASSKGLGAEIMGNEQF
TRBJ2-1 | TRBV15 | 13 | ATSRAAGAFNEQF
TRBJ1-2 | TRBV28 | 12 | ASSPSSKFHGYT
TRBJ2-1 | TRBV5-1 | 17 | ASSLGGRASRISYNEQF
TRBJ1-5 | TRBV27 | 12 | ARSGGGSNQPQH
TRBJ1-6 | TRBV5-1 | 13 | ASKMGGLLNSPLH
TRBJ1-5 | TRBV18 | 12 | ASSPGGTGQPQH
TRBJ1-1 | TRBV5-5 | 13 | ASSSTGSPQTEAF
TRBJ2-3 | TRBV3-1/TRBV3-2 | 13 | ASSQEVHSTDTQY
TRBJ1-1 | TRBV9 | 13 | ASSPLHSGEFEAF
TRBJ2-7 | TRBV29-1 | 10 | SVEDIGDEQY
TRBJ2-1 | TRBV2 | 11 | ASGAETGNEQF
TRBJ2-2 | TRBV6-6 | 13 | ASNALGTVTGELF
TRBJ2-2 | TRBV15 | 13 | ATSRDFLNTGELF